This T cell receptor (beta chain) emerged from a study of T-cell memory formation after mild COVID-19. Study-wide context: Largely, the TCR clusters proved donor specific.

Whole-study findings and limits: Whereas later expanders leaned CD4+, clones contracting day 15 to 85 showed a balanced CD4/CD8 makeup. Within pre-infection memory, some responding clones were found, suggesting cross-reactive memory joined.

Of note for this clonotype: No antigen is known for it.

From the 5' RACE reads, TCRdb called clonotypes with MiXCR, one entry per CDR3 protein. The sample shows around 200,000 distinct CDR3 sequences, around 26% of them seen only once. The CDR3 is 13 amino acids. Trimming took 5 bases from V and 4 from J, leaving 12 bases between them. Germline V gene data show CDR1 as SEHNR and CDR2 as FQNEAQ (reference sequence). This sequence was found in an adult woman who had mild COVID-19 (a few samples of this study predate the infection). Cell type and time point are not known. The sequenced material came from PBMCs or a T cell subset sorted from them (not recorded which). The chain links TRBV7-9 to TRBJ2-7; D uncertain. The CDR3 region has the DNA TGTGCCAGCAGCGGACCTGGGTATTACGAGCAGTACTTC. It specifies CASSGPGYYEQYF.